This TCR beta chain was obtained from a study of cytomegalovirus exposure and HLA in healthy donors (dated 2017 in TCRdb). For context, the study as a whole: A later analysis indicated that the roughly 130 validation repertoires were generated on the platform also employed for the 700 or so repertoires of the first cohort. The study aimed to test whether signatures of past pathogen exposure could be identified by cataloging public T cell receptors. Along with the roughly 670-subject first cohort, a separate validation cohort of over a hundred different subjects was used. To predict cytomegalovirus infection status, the study combined high-throughput TCR immunosequencing, statistical association of individual TCRs with disease status, and machine learning.

Library preparation employed the immunoSEQ multiplex PCR assay. As for how the authors treated the data: A statistical classification framework was built for diagnosing cytomegalovirus status from the catalog of TCR beta chain sequences. TCRdb took this table from immuneACCESS and kept in-frame rearrangements with V and J called. Such tables lack part of the clones; where checked against another copy, unresolved V genes explain under half of the gap, and the rest is unexplained. V, J and clone size reflect that table, while D and trimming were determined from the DNA. The table for this sample lists more than 55,000 clones; roughly 96% of them were counted only once. The top ten clonotypes cover 0.9% of the sample. The CDR3 goes from the cysteine to the phenylalanine over 14 residues. Only the CDR3 part of the read is kept: 42 bases, read in frame from the first base. In the germline V gene (reference sequence), CDR1 corresponds to LNHDA and CDR2 to SQIVND. Compared with germline, V lacks 5 bases and J lacks 1 base; bases without a gene match: 4.

Worth noting for this clone: Its antigen remains undetermined. No base qualities exist here, and no much larger clone lies one base off it.

The donors belonged to the validation cohort of over a hundred subjects, which was separate from the approximately 660-subject first cohort. On the study overall, not on this receptor specifically: According to the authors, the approach could potentially be generalized to other disease states and immunological phenotypes. In vitro tests confirmed that a few of the cytomegalovirus-associated TCR beta chains recognize cytomegalovirus antigens. While some public TCRs were present in many individuals, most TCR sequences turned up only very rarely across donors. The classifier was reported to diagnose cytomegalovirus status with high specificity and sensitivity in both the original cohort and the validation cohort. In the study, about 150 TCR beta chains were listed as associated with cytomegalovirus. All 120 or so repertoires were used to score co-occurrence in the validation cohort in a later analysis, because that analysis had no HLA typing for the cohort. Of the cluster scores, roughly 95% were above 0 in a later analysis, which found that TCRs clustered in the first cohort also tended to co-occur in the 120 validation repertoires.

The sequence links TRBV19 to TRBJ1-1; a stretch of 7 junction bases matches TRBD1. The sample taken for sequencing was PBMCs. The sequence came from a young man in good health and CMV-seronegative. The DNA sequence is TGTGCCAGTAGTGTTGGACAGGCGAACACTGAAGCTTTCTTT. It translates as CASSVGQANTEAFF.